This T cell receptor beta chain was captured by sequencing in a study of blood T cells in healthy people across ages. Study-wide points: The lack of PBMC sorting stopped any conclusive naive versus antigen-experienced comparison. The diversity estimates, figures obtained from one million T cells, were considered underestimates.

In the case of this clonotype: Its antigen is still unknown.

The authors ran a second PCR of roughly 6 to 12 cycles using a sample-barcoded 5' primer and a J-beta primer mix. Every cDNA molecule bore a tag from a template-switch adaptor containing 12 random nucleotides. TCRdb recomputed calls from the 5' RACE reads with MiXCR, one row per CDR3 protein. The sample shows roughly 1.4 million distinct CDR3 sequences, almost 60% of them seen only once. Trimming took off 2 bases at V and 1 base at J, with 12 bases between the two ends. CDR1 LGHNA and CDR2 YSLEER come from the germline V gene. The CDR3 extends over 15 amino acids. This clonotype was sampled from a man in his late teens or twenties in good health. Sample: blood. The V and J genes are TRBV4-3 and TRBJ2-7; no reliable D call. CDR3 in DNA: TGCGCCAGCAGCCAATCAAGTGGCCAGTCCTACGAGCAGTACTTC. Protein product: CASSQSSGQSYEQYF.